Below, 29 T cell receptor beta chains from the same sample are listed, as sequenced in a study of blood T cell repertoires in COVID-19. TCRdb's table, derived via immunoSEQ multiplex PCR, lists solely in-frame clones and lacks some. The sample includes approximately 150,000 clones, around 89% of them seen just once. Sample: peripheral blood. The origin of the receptors is a man in his fifties or sixties with active or convalescent COVID-19.

This chain uses TRBV12-5 with TRBJ2-2; D remains ambiguous. The CDR3 spans 15 residues. Per the germline V gene, CDR1 is LGHNT and CDR2 is FRNRAP. Trimming took off 0 bases at V and 3 bases at J, with 8 bases between the two ends. The CDR3 nucleotides are TGTGCTAGTGGTTTGGTACAGTGGGACACCGGGGAGCTGTTTTTT. It codes for CASGLVQWDTGELFF. Full variable domain (outside the CDR3, taken from reference TRBV12-5 and TRBJ2-2): DARVTQTPRHKVTEMGQEVTMRCQPILGHNTVFWYRQTMMQGLELLAYFRNRAPLDDSGMPKDRFSAEMPDATLATLKIQPSEPRDSAVYFCASGLVQWDTGELFFGEGSRLTVL.

The chain uses TRBV6-2 or TRBV6-3 and TRBJ2-1, with 7 bases aligning to TRBD1. CDR1 is MNHEY and CDR2 is SVGEGT in the germline V gene. This CDR3 contains 15 residues. After removal of 3 bases from V and 2 bases from J, the junction contained 4 bases not matched to a gene. The CDR3 DNA reads as TGTGCCAGCAGTTATCCAGGGGGTACCTACAATGAGCAGTTCTTC. It encodes CASSYPGGTYNEQFF.

V and J are TRBV30 and TRBJ1-6; D is possibly TRBD1 (5 bases). V lost 3 bases and J lost 5, with 5 bases in between. Germline CDR1 reads GTSNPN; CDR2 reads SVGIG (reference sequence). The CDR3 contains 12 residues. This chain's CDR3 is CAWRGDNSPLHF. CDR3 sequence (DNA): TGTGCCTGGAGAGGGGATAATTCACCCCTCCACTTT.

The gene calls are TRBV19 and TRBJ2-5; D is possibly TRBD1 (6 bases). Trimming removed 3 bases at V and 5 bases at J, with 13 bases between. Germline CDR1 reads LNHDA; CDR2 reads SQIVND (reference sequence). The CDR3 consists of 14 residues. CDR3 residues: CASSIGTGLETQYF. CDR3 nucleotides: TGTGCCAGTAGTATCGGCACAGGGTTGGAGACCCAGTACTTC.

The genes are TRBV19 and TRBJ2-5; D might be TRBD1 (6 bases). V dropped 3 bases and J dropped 3 bases, with 14 bases sitting between them. Germline V lookup: CDR1 LNHDA, CDR2 SQIVND (reference sequence). CDR3 length: 15 residues. CDR3 nucleotide sequence: TGTGCCAGTAGTATGAACAGGGTTTCGGAAGAGACCCAGTACTTC. Its translation: CASSMNRVSEETQYF.

This clone was found a few times. The chain is built from TRBV7-6 and TRBJ2-7; 12 bases align to TRBD1. CDR1 is SGHVS, CDR2 FNYEAQ, per germline. The CDR3 is made up of 15 amino acids. After removal of 5 bases from V and 2 bases from J, the junction contained 4 bases not matched to a gene. The CDR3 nucleotides read TGTGCCAGCAGCCCGGGACAGGGGGCCACCTACGAGCAGTACTTC. Its protein product is CASSPGQGATYEQYF.

This rearrangement joins TRBV12-3 or TRBV12-4 to TRBJ2-5; D is possibly TRBD1 (6 bases). With 3 bases removed from V and 3 bases from J, the gap between germline ends came to 8 bases. The CDR3 length is 13 residues. The CDR3 loop reads CASSLRGKETQYF. The CDR3 region has the DNA TGTGCCAGCAGTTTGAGGGGGAAAGAGACCCAGTACTTC.

This chain connects TRBV30 to TRBJ2-2; D might be TRBD2 (7 bases). V was trimmed by 2 bases and J by 7 bases, leaving 14 bases between them. This CDR3 is 14 amino acids long. Germline CDR1 GTSNPN, CDR2 SVGIG (reference sequence). The CDR3 region is CAWSRGARDGELFF. DNA for the CDR3: TGTGCCTGGAGTCGGGGGGCCCGGGACGGGGAGCTGTTTTTT.

This rearrangement joins TRBV7-2 to TRBJ2-1; a possible D gene is TRBD1 (5 bases). Trimming cost V 5 bases and J 7 bases, with 9 bases left between them. The germline V gene has CDR1 SGHTA and CDR2 FQGNSA. There are 12 residues in the CDR3. The CDR3 DNA sequence: TGTGCCAGCAGCCCAGGGATAAATGAGCAGTTCTTC. Its protein product is CASSPGINEQFF. Complete variable domain (other parts from reference TRBV7-2 and TRBJ2-1): GAGVSQSPSNKVTEKGKDVELRCDPISGHTALYWYRQSLGQGLEFLIYFQGNSAPDKSGLPSDRFSAERTGGSVSTLTIQRTQQEDSAVYLCASSPGINEQFFGPGTRLTVL.

DNA for the CDR3: TGTGCCAGCAGCAGAGGGGGGACAGGTGAAGAGACCCAGTACTTC. Its protein product is CASSRGGTGEETQYF. This rearrangement joins TRBV5-4 to TRBJ2-5; 8 bases map to TRBD1. J gave up 3 bases and V 4 bases, and 8 bases lay outside the gene matches. Germline V gives CDR1 SGHNT, CDR2 YYREEE (reference sequence). The CDR3 covers 15 residues. Together with reference TRBV5-4 and TRBJ2-5, the CDR3 gives the full variable domain: ETGVTQSPTHLIKTRGQQVTLRCSSQSGHNTVSWYQQALGQGPQFIFQYYREEENGRGNFPPRFSGLQFPNYSSELNVNALELDDSALYLCASSRGGTGEETQYFGPGTRLLVL.

This chain links TRBV6-5 with TRBJ2-1; 7 bases are a match to TRBD1. The CDR3 has 15 amino acids. Germline V gene lookup returns CDR1 MNHEY and CDR2 SVGAGI. The V segment lost 6 bases and the J segment 3 bases; nucleotides outside the gene matches: 8. In DNA, the CDR3 is TGTGCCAGCAGCTGGGACAGAAACAACTACAATGAGCAGTTCTTC. This encodes CASSWDRNNYNEQFF.

The V call is TRBV6-5, the J call TRBJ2-2; 7 bases fit TRBD1. J was trimmed by 1 base and V by 6 bases; bases with no gene match: 5. Per the germline V gene, CDR1 is MNHEY and CDR2 is SVGAGI. The CDR3 is made up of 15 amino acids. As DNA, the CDR3 is TGTGCCAGCAGATATGACAGGGAGAACACCGGGGAGCTGTTTTTT. Translating gives CASRYDRENTGELFF.

The chain is built from TRBV10-3 and TRBJ2-1; no definite D call. Per germline, CDR1 ENHRY and CDR2 SYGVKD. The CDR3 is 12 residues long. V was shortened by 1 base and J by 6 bases, with 4 bases between the two germline ends. CDR3 protein: CAISEYGNEQFF. The CDR3 nucleotides read TGTGCCATCAGTGAGTACGGCAATGAGCAGTTCTTC.

This chain connects TRBV10-3 to TRBJ2-3, with 10 nucleotides matching TRBD2. J was trimmed by 1 base and V by 0 bases; bases with no gene match: 4. The CDR3 runs to 17 residues. From germline, CDR1 is ENHRY and CDR2 SYGVKD. The CDR3 reads CAISESPTSGRTDTQYF. In DNA, the CDR3 is TGTGCCATCAGTGAGTCCCCGACTAGCGGGCGCACAGATACGCAGTATTTT.

This clone was picked up one time. This chain links TRBV6-1 with TRBJ2-1; D is uncertain. The germline gives CDR1 MNHNS, CDR2 SASEGT. The CDR3 is made up of 11 amino acids. The V gene lost 3 bases and the J gene lost 9 bases, with 6 bases spanning the gap. The chain's CDR3 is CASSEFGEQFF. The CDR3 nucleotides are TGTGCCAGCAGTGAGTTCGGTGAGCAGTTCTTC.

The chain is built from TRBV5-4 and TRBJ1-5, with a weak D call TRBD1 (5 bases). Germline V gives CDR1 SGHNT, CDR2 YYREEE (reference sequence). Deletions cut 5 bases from V and 5 bases from J, with 14 bases between. CDR3 length equals 14 residues. This CDR3 reads CASRPSPGDQPQHF. The CDR3 DNA reads TGTGCCAGCAGACCTAGCCCGGGGGATCAGCCCCAGCATTTT.

The rearrangement joins TRBV2 to TRBJ2-7; unclear D gene. V lost 5 bases and J lost 4, with 9 bases in between. Per germline, CDR1 SNHLY and CDR2 FYNNEI. The CDR3 has 12 residues. The CDR3 nucleotides are TGTGCCAGCAGTCTTGCGGTGTACGAGCAGTACTTC. It encodes CASSLAVYEQYF. Full variable domain (outside the CDR3, taken from reference TRBV2 and TRBJ2-7): EPEVTQTPSHQVTQMGQEVILRCVPISNHLYFYWYRQILGQKVEFLVSFYNNEISEKSEIFDDQFSVERPDGSNFTLKIRSTKLEDSAMYFCASSLAVYEQYFGPGTRLTVT.

The rearrangement joins TRBV5-4 to TRBJ2-7; 10 nucleotides agree with TRBD2. The CDR3 sequence is 15 residues long. V shed 4 bases and J 1 base; nucleotides not matched to a gene: 5. Germline values: CDR1 SGHNT, CDR2 YYREEE (reference sequence). CDR3 loop: CASSELAGTSYEQYF. CDR3 DNA: TGTGCCAGCAGCGAACTAGCGGGGACATCCTACGAGCAGTACTTC.

V and J are TRBV14 and TRBJ1-1; perhaps TRBD1 as D (6 bases). There are 17 residues in the CDR3. Germline-derived CDR1 and CDR2 are SGHDN and FVKESK. The germline V and J ends were trimmed by 1 base and 0 bases, with 15 bases remaining between them. CDR3 residues: CASSQGADSRMNTEAFF. CDR3 bases: TGTGCCAGCAGCCAAGGGGCGGACAGTCGGATGAACACTGAAGCTTTCTTT.

V usage is TRBV10-1 and J usage is TRBJ2-1, with TRBD1 matching 9 bases. The CDR3 has 17 amino acids. V shed 3 bases and J 8 bases; nucleotides not matched to a gene: 14. Germline V lookup: CDR1 WNHNN, CDR2 SYGVQD (reference sequence). CDR3: CASSDPGTGGPLDEQFF. The CDR3 DNA reads TGCGCCAGCAGTGACCCAGGAACAGGGGGCCCTCTCGATGAGCAGTTCTTC.

The chain is built from TRBV19 and TRBJ1-3; TRBD1 is a possible D gene (5 bases). The CDR3 runs to 17 residues. The germline V gene encodes CDR1 LNHDA and CDR2 SQIVND (reference sequence). Trimming removed 0 bases from V and 0 bases from J, with 12 bases in between. CDR3 DNA sequence: TGTGCCAGTAGTATAGATCAAGGACACCCCTCTGGAAACACCATATATTTT. It encodes CASSIDQGHPSGNTIYF.

CDR3 DNA: TGCAGCGGGAAGGACAGGTTCACTGAAGCTTTCTTT. It encodes CSGKDRFTEAFF. V and J are TRBV29-1 and TRBJ1-1; 7 nucleotides align to TRBD1. CDR3 length: 12 amino acids. J gave up 4 bases and V 7 bases, and 6 bases lay outside the gene matches. CDR1 and CDR2 (germline): SQVTM, ANQGSEA.

J is TRBJ2-1 and V is TRBV19; no clear D. Trimming left V 2 bases short and J 9 bases short, with 20 bases between. CDR1 LNHDA and CDR2 SQIVND come from the germline V gene (reference sequence). The CDR3 totals 16 residues. The CDR3 spells CASSISLVGSPGEQFF. In nucleotides, the CDR3 is TGTGCCAGTAGTATATCCCTAGTCGGTTCGCCCGGTGAGCAGTTCTTC.

The chain employs TRBV11-3 and TRBJ2-1; 8 bases agree with TRBD2. J was trimmed by 2 bases and V by 1 base; bases with no gene match: 7. Per germline, CDR1 SGHNT and CDR2 YENEEA. CDR3 length: 17 residues. The DNA of the CDR3 is TGTGCCAGCAGCTTAGGATTCGGGGGGGCCCCCTACAATGAGCAGTTCTTC. This encodes CASSLGFGGAPYNEQFF.

This chain uses TRBV28 with TRBJ2-1; 9 bases are shared with TRBD1. Germline V lookup: CDR1 MDHEN, CDR2 SYDVKM. V trimming: 4 bases; J trimming: 6 bases; junction bases outside the gene matches: 4. This CDR3 comprises 14 residues. CDR3 DNA: TGTGCCAGCAGTTCGGACAGGGGATTCAATGAGCAGTTCTTC. Translation: CASSSDRGFNEQFF.

The chain carries TRBV5-1 and TRBJ2-4, with TRBD1 matching over 8 bases. J lost 7 bases, V lost 3 bases, and 3 bases had no gene match. This CDR3 has 13 amino acids. Per the germline V gene, CDR1 is SGHRS and CDR2 is YFSETQ. The CDR3 nucleotides are TGCGCCAGCAGCTCCAGGGGGCTCAACATTCAGTACTTC. It yields the protein CASSSRGLNIQYF.

V gene TRBV5-1 combines with J gene TRBJ2-5, with TRBD2 matching 8 bases. Germline V CDR1 and CDR2: SGHRS, YFSETQ. Germline trimming cut 4 bases from V and 5 bases from J; bases unmatched to any gene: 13. There are 16 residues in the CDR3. The CDR3 sequence is CASSPSRGGEGETQYF. CDR3 nucleotides: TGCGCCAGCAGCCCATCCCGGGGGGGGGAAGGTGAGACCCAGTACTTC.

The table lists this clone with a few counts. This chain links TRBV4-2 with TRBJ1-6, with 7 nucleotides matching TRBD1. Germline V gene data show CDR1 as LGHNA and CDR2 as YNFKEQ. CDR3 length equals 16 residues. Trimming cost V 0 bases and J 8 bases; bases outside gene matches: 7. Written as DNA, the CDR3 is TGTGCCAGCAGCCAAGAACCGGGACAGAAGGATTCACCCCTCCACTTT. Amino acid sequence: CASSQEPGQKDSPLHF.

The chain employs TRBV13 and TRBJ2-1; TRBD1 matches at 8 bases. Per the germline V gene, CDR1 is PRHDT and CDR2 is FYEKMQ (reference sequence). The CDR3 length is 15 residues. V dropped 5 bases and J dropped 4; count of bases not matched to a gene: 7. This chain's CDR3 is CASSRGQGAYNEQFF. DNA for the CDR3: TGTGCCAGCAGCCGAGGACAGGGTGCATACAATGAGCAGTTCTTC.